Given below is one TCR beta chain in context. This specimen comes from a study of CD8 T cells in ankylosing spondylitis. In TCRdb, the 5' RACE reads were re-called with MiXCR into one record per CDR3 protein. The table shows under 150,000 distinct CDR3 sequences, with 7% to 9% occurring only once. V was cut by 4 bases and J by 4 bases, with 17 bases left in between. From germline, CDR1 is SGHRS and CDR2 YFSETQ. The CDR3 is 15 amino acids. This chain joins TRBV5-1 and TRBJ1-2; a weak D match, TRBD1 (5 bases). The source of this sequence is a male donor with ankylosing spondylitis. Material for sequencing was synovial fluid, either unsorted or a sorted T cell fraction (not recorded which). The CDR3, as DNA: TGCGCCAGCAGCCCAACGGGACGGGAGGCCTATGGCTACACCTTC. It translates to CASSPTGREAYGYTF. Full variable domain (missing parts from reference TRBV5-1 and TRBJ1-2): KAGVTQTPRYLIKTRGQQVTLSCSPISGHRSVSWYQQTPGQGLQFLFEYFSETQRNKGNFPGRFSGRQFSNSRSEMNVSTLELGDSALYLCASSPTGREAYGYTFGSGTRLTVV.